This T cell receptor (beta chain) was recovered during a study of post-analysis software for immune sequencing data. Study-level information: There were relapsing-remitting, secondary progressive and progressive-relapsing multiple sclerosis among the disease courses included. Whole-study findings and limits: Batch-mates among the samples co-clustered strongly by F measure. Normalized Chao1 diversity was significantly lower in multiple sclerosis patients than in controls. Patients showed TRBV5-6, TRBV5-1 and TRBV20-1 among five TRBV segments more frequent than in controls.

TCR beta cDNA libraries included unique molecular identifiers. T cells, roughly 1 to 10 million of them, yielded about 500,000 cDNA molecules. TCRdb re-analysed the PCR reads in MiXCR, keeping a single row per CDR3 protein. Here the sample spans some 890,000 distinct CDR3 sequences, about 57% being singletons. The CDR3 covers 13 residues. Germline V gene sequence: CDR1 SGHRS, CDR2 YFSETQ. The V gene lost 0 bases and the J gene lost 3 bases, with 7 bases spanning the gap. This clonotype has a handful of counts. Antigen: not known. Sequencing was done on a sample of blood. The TCR sequence derives from a girl under 18 with multiple sclerosis. V usage is TRBV5-1 and J usage is TRBJ2-7; D ambiguous. The CDR3 spells CASSLDTIYEQYF. Written as DNA, the CDR3 is TGCGCCAGCAGCTTGGACACGATCTACGAGCAGTACTTC.